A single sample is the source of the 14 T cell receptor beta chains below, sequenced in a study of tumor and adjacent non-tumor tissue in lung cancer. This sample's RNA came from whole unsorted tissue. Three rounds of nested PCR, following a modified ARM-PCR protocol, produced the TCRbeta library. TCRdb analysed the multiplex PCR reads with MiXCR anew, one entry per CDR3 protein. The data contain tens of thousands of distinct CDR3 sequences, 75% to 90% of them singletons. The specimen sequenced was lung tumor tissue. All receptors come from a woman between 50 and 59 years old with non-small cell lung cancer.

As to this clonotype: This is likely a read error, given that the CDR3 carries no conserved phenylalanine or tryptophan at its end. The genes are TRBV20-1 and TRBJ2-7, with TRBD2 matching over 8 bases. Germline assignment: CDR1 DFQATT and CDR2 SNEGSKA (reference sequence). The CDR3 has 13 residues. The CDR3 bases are TGCAGCGCTCATACTAGCGGCCCCTACGAGCAGTACTAC. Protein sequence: CSAHTSGPYEQYY.

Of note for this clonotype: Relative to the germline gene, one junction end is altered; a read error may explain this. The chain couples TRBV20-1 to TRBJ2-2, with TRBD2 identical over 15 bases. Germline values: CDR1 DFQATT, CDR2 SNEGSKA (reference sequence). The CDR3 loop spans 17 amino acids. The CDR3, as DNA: TGCAGTGCGGCTGGACTAGCGGGAGGGCCCAACACCGGGGAGCTGTTGTTT. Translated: CSAAGLAGGPNTGELLF.

The CDR3 loop is CASSLDRGSVYEQYF. CDR3 sequence (DNA): TGTGCCAGCAGCTTAGACAGGGGATCAGTCTACGAGCAGTACTTC. The V call is TRBV11-2, the J call TRBJ2-7; a weak D match, TRBD1 (6 bases). Germline V lookup: CDR1 SGHAT, CDR2 FQNNGV. The CDR3 spans 15 residues. V was shortened by 0 bases and J by 3 bases, with 12 bases between the two germline ends.

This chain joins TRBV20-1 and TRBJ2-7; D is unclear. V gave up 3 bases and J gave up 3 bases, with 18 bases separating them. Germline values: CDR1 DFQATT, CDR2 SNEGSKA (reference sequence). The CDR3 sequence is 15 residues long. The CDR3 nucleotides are TGCAGTGCTAGGGAGATTAGTGGGAACATCTACGAGCAGTACTTC. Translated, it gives CSAREISGNIYEQYF.

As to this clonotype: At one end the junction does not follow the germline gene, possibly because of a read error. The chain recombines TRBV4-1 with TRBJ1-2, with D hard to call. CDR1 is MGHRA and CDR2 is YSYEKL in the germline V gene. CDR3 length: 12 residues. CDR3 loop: CASNQAGYGYTF. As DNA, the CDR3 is TGCGCTAGCAACCAAGCCGGGTATGGCTACACCTTC.

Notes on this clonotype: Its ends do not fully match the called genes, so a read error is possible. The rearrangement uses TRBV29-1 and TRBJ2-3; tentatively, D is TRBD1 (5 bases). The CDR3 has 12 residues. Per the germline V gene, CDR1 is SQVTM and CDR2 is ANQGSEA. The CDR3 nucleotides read TGCAGCGTGAACGGAGCGACAGATAAGCAGTATTTT. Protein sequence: CSVNGATDKQYF.

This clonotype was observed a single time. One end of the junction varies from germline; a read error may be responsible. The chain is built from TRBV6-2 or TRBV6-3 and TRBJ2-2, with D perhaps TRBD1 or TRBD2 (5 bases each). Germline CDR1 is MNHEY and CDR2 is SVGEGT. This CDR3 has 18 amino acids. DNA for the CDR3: TGTGCCAGCAGATACCAGCATTTAGGGGCCTCGAACACCGGGGAGCTGTGTTTT. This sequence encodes CASRYQHLGASNTGELCF.

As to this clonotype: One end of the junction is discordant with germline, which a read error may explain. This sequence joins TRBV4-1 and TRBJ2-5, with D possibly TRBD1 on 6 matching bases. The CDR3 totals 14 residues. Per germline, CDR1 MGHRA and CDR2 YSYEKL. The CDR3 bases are TGCGCCTGCAGCCAAATTGTACAGGGAGAGACCCAGTACTTC. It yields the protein CACSQIVQGETQYF.

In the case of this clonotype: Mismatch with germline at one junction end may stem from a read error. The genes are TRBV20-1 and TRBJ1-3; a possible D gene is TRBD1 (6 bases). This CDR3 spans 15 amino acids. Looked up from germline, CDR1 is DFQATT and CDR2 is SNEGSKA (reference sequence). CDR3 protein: CSASAGAVSGNTMYF. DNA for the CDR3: TGTAGTGCTAGCGCAGGGGCTGTGTCTGGAAACACCATGTATTTT.

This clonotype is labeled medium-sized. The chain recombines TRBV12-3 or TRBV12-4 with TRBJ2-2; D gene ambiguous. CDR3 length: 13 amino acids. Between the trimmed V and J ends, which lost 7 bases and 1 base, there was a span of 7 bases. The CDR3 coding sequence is TGTGCCAGCATCGAGAGGAACACCGGGGAGCTGTTTTTT. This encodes CASIERNTGELFF.

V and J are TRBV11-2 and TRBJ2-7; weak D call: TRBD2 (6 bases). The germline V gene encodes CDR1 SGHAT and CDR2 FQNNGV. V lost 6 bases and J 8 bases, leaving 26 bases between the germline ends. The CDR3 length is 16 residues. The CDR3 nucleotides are TGTGCCAGCAGGCTAAGAGAATTAGCGGTCTCGGACAAGCAGTACTTC. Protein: CASRLRELAVSDKQYF.

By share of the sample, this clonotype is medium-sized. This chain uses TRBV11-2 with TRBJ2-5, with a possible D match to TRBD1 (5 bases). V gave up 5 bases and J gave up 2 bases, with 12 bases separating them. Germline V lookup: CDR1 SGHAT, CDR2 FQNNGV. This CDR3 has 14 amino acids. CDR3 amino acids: CASSPRTRQETQYF. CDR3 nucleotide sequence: TGTGCCAGCAGCCCCCGGACAAGACAAGAGACCCAGTACTTC.

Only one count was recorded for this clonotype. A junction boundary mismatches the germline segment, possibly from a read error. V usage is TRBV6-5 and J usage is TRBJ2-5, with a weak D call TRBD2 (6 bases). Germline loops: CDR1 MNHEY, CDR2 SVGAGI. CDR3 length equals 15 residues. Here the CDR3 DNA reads TGTGCCAGTAGTTATGGCCTCGCCCCGGGAGAGACTAAGTACTTC. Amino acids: CASSYGLAPGETKYF.

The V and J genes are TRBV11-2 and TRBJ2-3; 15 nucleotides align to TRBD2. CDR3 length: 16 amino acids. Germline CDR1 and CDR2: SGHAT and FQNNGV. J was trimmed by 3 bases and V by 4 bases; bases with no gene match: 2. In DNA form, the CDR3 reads TGTGCCAGCAGCTCGGGACTAGCGGGAGGAACAGATACGCAGTATTTT. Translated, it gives CASSSGLAGGTDTQYF.